One and the same sample provided the 18 T cell receptor beta chains below, sequenced in a study of T cells in Graves' hyperthyroidism and ophthalmopathy. RNA transcripts served as the template for amplifying TCR beta CDR3 regions. In the first-round RT-PCR of the TCR CDR3, the HTBI primer set was used. TCRdb analysed the multiplex PCR reads with MiXCR anew, one entry per CDR3 protein. Altogether about 360,000 distinct CDR3 sequences are present, less than 15% being singletons, with the ten largest covering 9.2%. Sequenced material: blood. All receptors derive from a woman aged 18-29 years with Graves' hyperthyroidism.

This clonotype was counted ten times or more. The V gene is TRBV3-1, the J gene TRBJ2-7; tentative D call: TRBD1 (6 bases). Germline-derived CDR1 and CDR2 are LGHDT and YNNKEL (reference sequence). V lost 1 base and J lost 2, with 12 bases in between. The CDR3 runs to 15 residues. This chain's CDR3 is CASSQGINRAYEQYF. The DNA of the CDR3 is TGTGCCAGCAGCCAAGGTATAAACAGGGCCTACGAGCAGTACTTC.

The CDR3 region is CASSPSWRTDSNQPQHF. CDR3 nucleotides: TGTGCCAGCTCACCCAGCTGGAGAACGGATAGCAATCAGCCCCAGCATTTT. This chain connects TRBV18 to TRBJ1-5; unclear D gene. V was pared by 3 bases and J by 0 bases, with 15 bases between. This CDR3 is 17 amino acids long. Germline V gene sequence: CDR1 KGHSH, CDR2 LQKENI.

V is TRBV30 and J is TRBJ1-1, with a possible D match to TRBD1 (5 bases). V lost 1 base to trimming and J lost 4 bases, with 10 bases between them. CDR1 is GTSNPN, CDR2 SVGIG, per germline (reference sequence). The CDR3 has 13 amino acids. In DNA form, the CDR3 reads TGTGCCTGGAGTGGGGGGTCTAGCACTGAAGCTTTCTTT. It specifies CAWSGGSSTEAFF.

This clonotype was recorded many times. Here the CDR3 reads CASSPRGAGEETQYF. DNA of the CDR3: TGTGCCAGCAGTCCTCGTGGAGCGGGAGAAGAGACCCAGTACTTC. The chain recombines TRBV12-3 or TRBV12-4 with TRBJ2-5, with 8 bases lining up with TRBD2. V lost 5 bases, J lost 3 bases, and 8 bases stayed unmatched. The CDR3 consists of 15 residues.

This clonotype showed up many times. The junction shows a germline mismatch at one end, possibly a read error. V is TRBV5-1 and J is TRBJ2-2; maybe TRBD2 (5 bases). The CDR3 is 13 residues long. In germline, CDR1 is SGHRS, CDR2 YFSETQ. CDR3 sequence (DNA): TGTGCCAGCAGCCTCGGGGACACCGGGGAGCTGTTTTTT. Translation gives CASSLGDTGELFF.

The chain couples TRBV12-3 or TRBV12-4 to TRBJ1-1, with D tentatively TRBD1 (5 bases). The CDR3 is 12 amino acids. Trimming shortened V by 2 bases and J by 11 bases, and 12 bases separated the two germline ends. In DNA form, the CDR3 reads TGTGCCAGCAGTTTAAGGGGCCCCGGGGCTTTCTTT. The encoded protein is CASSLRGPGAFF.

This chain links TRBV19 with TRBJ1-2; 7 bases line up with TRBD1. The length of the CDR3 is 14 residues. Per germline, CDR1 LNHDA and CDR2 SQIVND (reference sequence). With 3 bases clipped from V and 3 bases from J, the junction kept 4 bases outside the gene matches. DNA for the CDR3: TGTGCCAGTAGTATGACAGGGTTTGACTATGGCTACACCTTC. Translation gives CASSMTGFDYGYTF.

In its sample, this clonotype was seen many times. The J gene is TRBJ2-1, the V gene TRBV11-3, with 9 bases matching TRBD2. The CDR3 consists of 14 residues. Germline V gene data show CDR1 as SGHNT and CDR2 as YENEEA. V lost 5 bases, J lost 4 bases, and 3 bases stayed unmatched. The CDR3 sequence is CASSAGGRYNEQFF. The DNA of the CDR3 is TGTGCCAGCAGCGCGGGGGGGAGGTACAATGAGCAGTTCTTC.

The chain combines TRBV6-2 or TRBV6-3 with TRBJ1-4; D is unclear. V lost 2 bases and J 4 bases, leaving 14 bases between the germline ends. The CDR3 spans 16 residues. Germline V lookup: CDR1 MNHEY, CDR2 SVGEGT. The CDR3 is CASSYPRARRNEKLFF. Written as DNA, the CDR3 is TGTGCCAGCAGTTACCCGAGGGCCCGGCGTAATGAAAAACTGTTTTTT.

This clonotype was seen at least ten times. V is TRBV10-3 and J is TRBJ1-2; no firm D call. V was trimmed by 5 bases and J by 4 bases, leaving 11 bases between them. CDR3 length: 13 residues. Germline assignment: CDR1 ENHRY and CDR2 SYGVKD. The CDR3 sequence is CAISRGGFYGYTF. The CDR3 coding sequence is TGTGCCATCAGTAGAGGAGGGTTCTATGGCTACACCTTC.

Ten or more counts support this clonotype. The chain is built from TRBV28 and TRBJ1-6; possible D gene TRBD1, 5 bases. CDR1 and CDR2 (germline): MDHEN, SYDVKM. The CDR3 sequence is 11 residues long. Trimming cost V 7 bases and J 15 bases, with 13 bases left between them. This chain's CDR3 is CASKGRGRLHF. As DNA, the CDR3 is TGTGCCAGCAAGGGGCGGGGACGCCTCCACTTT.

Ten or more counts support this clonotype. The V gene is TRBV12-3 or TRBV12-4, the J gene TRBJ1-2; 8 bases agree with TRBD1. The CDR3 is 14 residues long. V dropped 7 bases and J dropped 6; count of bases not matched to a gene: 10. CDR3 sequence (DNA): TGTGCCAGCACCCTGGTAGGACAGGGAAATGGCTACACCTTC. It specifies CASTLVGQGNGYTF.

This clonotype has at least ten counts. The chain joins TRBV29-1 to TRBJ1-2; D not resolved. V was shortened by 4 bases and J by 2 bases, with 11 bases between the two germline ends. CDR1 is SQVTM, CDR2 ANQGSEA, per germline. The CDR3 sequence is 13 residues long. This chain's CDR3 is CSVAQPVNYGYTF. CDR3 nucleotide sequence: TGCAGCGTTGCCCAACCGGTCAACTATGGCTACACCTTC.

This clonotype came up many times. V is TRBV18 and J is TRBJ2-5; TRBD2 agrees at 9 bases. Germline CDR1 KGHSH, CDR2 LQKENI. The CDR3 has 16 residues. The V segment lost 2 bases and the J segment 4 bases; nucleotides outside the gene matches: 8. The CDR3 loop reads CASSPASAGGTETQYF. CDR3 sequence (DNA): TGTGCCAGCTCACCAGCTTCGGCGGGAGGGACAGAGACCCAGTACTTC. The complete variable domain, with remaining parts taken from reference TRBV18 and TRBJ2-5, reads NAGVMQNPRHLVRRRGQEARLRCSPMKGHSHVYWYRQLPEEGLKFMVYLQKENIIDESGMPKERFSAEFPKEGPSILRIQQVVRGDSAAYFCASSPASAGGTETQYFGPGTRLLVL.

This clonotype was seen at least ten times. The rearrangement links TRBV11-2 to TRBJ2-3; D is undetermined. The CDR3 spans 12 residues. V was pared by 4 bases and J by 8 bases, with 10 bases between. From germline, CDR1 is SGHAT and CDR2 FQNNGV. In DNA, the CDR3 is TGTGCCAGCAGCTCTAGTATGCGTACGCAGTATTTT. Amino acids: CASSSSMRTQYF.

The V gene is TRBV14, the J gene TRBJ2-7; 9 nucleotides agree with TRBD1. Trimming cost V 2 bases and J 6 bases; bases outside gene matches: 11. This CDR3 contains 16 residues. The germline V gene has CDR1 SGHDN and CDR2 FVKESK. In DNA, the CDR3 is TGTGCCAGCAGCCAACGGTCCGGGACAGGGAGGCGCGAGCAGTACTTC. Translated: CASSQRSGTGRREQYF.

The CDR3 DNA is TGTGCCAGCAGCGGGAGGCTAACCTACGAGCAGTACTTC. It translates to CASSGRLTYEQYF. The rearrangement uses TRBV14 and TRBJ2-7; weak D call: TRBD2 (6 bases). This CDR3 has 13 residues. Trimming took 5 bases from V and 2 from J, leaving 10 bases between them. The germline V gene has CDR1 SGHDN and CDR2 FVKESK. The full variable domain, with the rest looked up from reference TRBV14 and TRBJ2-7, is EAGVTQFPSHSVIEKGQTVTLRCDPISGHDNLYWYRRVMGKEIKFLLHFVKESKQDESGMPNNRFLAERTGGTYSTLKVQPAELEDSGVYFCASSGRLTYEQYFGPGTRLTVT.

This clonotype was observed many times. The chain employs TRBV11-2 and TRBJ1-3; D gene ambiguous. This CDR3 has 15 amino acids. Germline CDR1 SGHAT, CDR2 FQNNGV. V lost 5 bases, J lost 4 bases, and 15 bases lay in between. CDR3 protein: CASSAEGIHGNTIYF. The CDR3 DNA reads TGTGCCAGCAGCGCAGAAGGGATTCACGGAAACACCATATATTTT.